The entry that follows covers one T cell receptor (beta chain) sequence. The antigen is undetermined. This record comes from a study of T cell responses to AZD1222 COVID-19 vaccine. On the study more broadly: Recipients boosted at about 4 weeks or about 12 weeks are pooled.

Study findings and constraints: Reportedly, nearly half the spike-specific TCRs target unmutated variant regions.

Germline assignment: CDR1 KGHSH and CDR2 LQKENI. Deletions cut 2 bases from V and 2 bases from J, with 9 bases between. The CDR3 loop spans 15 amino acids. The method was immunoSEQ multiplex PCR; TCRdb's version includes in-frame clones alone and lacks a portion of them. The repertoire has 86,000 or so clones, approximately 90% of them found once; the top ten carry about 2.2%. The specimen comprised peripheral blood, sampled on day 0 of AZD1222 vaccination. This receptor was identified in an adult in good health. The rearrangement joins TRBV18 to TRBJ2-2; D is undetermined. CDR3 bases: TGTGCCAGCTCACCAGGACGCCAAAACACCGGGGAGCTGTTTTTT. Translation: CASSPGRQNTGELFF.